This T cell receptor (beta chain) appears in the sequencing data of a study of post-analysis software for immune sequencing data. Findings and caveats of the study: TRBV segments more frequent in patients than in controls numbered several and included TRBV5-6, TRBV5-1 and TRBV20-1.

On this clonotype itself: Antigen unknown.

Germline CDR1 is SGDLS and CDR2 is YYNGEE. The CDR3 has 18 residues. V was clipped by 4 bases and J by 3 bases; unmatched bases: 16. Presence of unique molecular identifiers characterized the TCR beta cDNA libraries. Starting from around 1 to 10 million T cells, the study yielded 460,000 or so cDNA molecules. TCRdb independently ran MiXCR on the PCR reads; one entry per CDR3 protein. The sample yields a few hundred thousand distinct CDR3 sequences, roughly 45% seen once. The TCR comes from a girl between 5 and 17 years old with multiple sclerosis. Sequencing used blood. This sequence joins TRBV9 and TRBJ2-1, with 7 bases lining up with TRBD2. CDR3 DNA sequence: TGTGCCAGCAGCCCGACAAAACTCCGTCTAGCGGACTACAATGAGCAGTTCTTC. Encoded protein: CASSPTKLRLADYNEQFF. Filled out from reference TRBV9 and TRBJ2-1, the complete variable domain reads DSGVTQTPKHLITATGQRVTLRCSPRSGDLSVYWYQQSLDQGLQFLIQYYNGEERAKGNILERFSAQQFPDLHSELNLSSLELGDSALYFCASSPTKLRLADYNEQFFGPGTRLTVL.